The 10 T cell receptor beta chains given below trace back to one sample, sequenced in a study of control samples from healthy donors and cancer patients. Generated by immunoSEQ multiplex PCR, the TCRdb table keeps only in-frame clones and is missing some. The sample includes some 140,000 clones, over 85% seen only once; the top ten take around 6.9%. The material sequenced was PBMCs. These TCRs come from a man in his forties or fifties with head and neck cancer.

The chain joins TRBV10-2 to TRBJ2-1; a possible D gene is TRBD2 (6 bases). The CDR3 length is 15 residues. Per the germline V gene, CDR1 is WSHSY and CDR2 is SAAADI. V dropped 3 bases and J dropped 9 bases, with 18 bases sitting between them. As DNA, the CDR3 is TGCGCCAGCAGTGATGGGAGGTTGGGGTTCAGTGAGCAGTTCTTC. Translation: CASSDGRLGFSEQFF.

The V gene is TRBV27, the J gene TRBJ2-1; 9 nucleotides line up with TRBD2. Trimming took 7 bases from V and 7 from J; bases not matched to a gene: 11. This CDR3 is 15 amino acids long. CDR1 and CDR2 (germline): MNHEY, SMNVEV (reference sequence). CDR3 residues: CASTPPGLAVNEQFF. The CDR3 nucleotides read TGTGCCAGCACCCCACCGGGACTAGCTGTAAATGAGCAGTTCTTC.

The chain combines TRBV28 with TRBJ1-2; D remains ambiguous. Trimming took off 4 bases at V and 3 bases at J, with 18 bases between the two ends. Germline-derived CDR1 and CDR2 are MDHEN and SYDVKM. The CDR3 extends over 16 amino acids. CDR3 region: CASSSPAETGDYGYTF. The CDR3 DNA reads as TGTGCCAGCAGTTCACCTGCAGAAACGGGAGACTATGGCTACACCTTC.

In the case of this clone: Germline and junction disagree at one end, which may indicate a read error. The V call is TRBV27, the J call TRBJ2-4; maybe TRBD2 (6 bases). Germline V gene lookup returns CDR1 MNHEY and CDR2 SMNVEV (reference sequence). CDR3 length equals 16 residues. For the CDR3, the DNA is TGTGTCAGCAGGTCGGGTTGGGGGGATGGCAAAAACATTCAGTACTTC. Translation: CVSRSGWGDGKNIQYF.

The chain combines TRBV29-1 with TRBJ1-2; unclear D gene. The CDR3 runs to 11 residues. CDR1 SQVTM and CDR2 ANQGSEA come from the germline V gene. Trimming stripped 7 bases from V and 4 bases from J, with 10 bases between. In DNA form, the CDR3 reads TGCAGCGACAAAACGCCCTATGGCTACACCTTC. Protein sequence: CSDKTPYGYTF.

The genes are TRBV19 and TRBJ2-7; 9 positions agree with TRBD1. The germline CDR1 and CDR2 sequences are LNHDA and SQIVND (reference sequence). The CDR3 has 13 amino acids. Losses at the gene ends were 5 bases for V and 4 bases for J; bases not matched to a gene: 3. The CDR3 here is CASSRDREYEQYF. DNA for the CDR3: TGTGCCAGTAGTCGGGACAGGGAATACGAGCAGTACTTC. Complete variable domain (other parts from reference TRBV19 and TRBJ2-7): DGGITQSPKYLFRKEGQNVTLSCEQNLNHDAMYWYRQDPGQGLRLIYYSQIVNDFQKGDIAEGYSVSREKKESFPLTVTSAQKNPTAFYLCASSRDREYEQYFGPGTRLTVT.

As concerns this clone: One end of the junction varies from germline; a read error may be responsible. The chain is built from TRBV10-2 and TRBJ1-2; D may be TRBD1 (5 bases). The CDR3 sequence is 15 residues long. Germline V gene sequence: CDR1 WSHSY, CDR2 SAAADI. The CDR3 loop is CASRDSGRVDYGYTF. The CDR3 DNA is TGCGCCAGCAGGGATTCAGGGAGGGTAGACTACGGCTACACCTTC.

This clone was detected only once. The chain recombines TRBV18 with TRBJ1-4, with D perhaps TRBD1 (6 bases). CDR1 and CDR2 (germline): KGHSH, LQKENI. The V gene lost 5 bases and the J gene lost 5 bases, with 9 bases spanning the gap. CDR3 length equals 13 residues. CDR3 DNA sequence: TGTGCCAGCTCAGGACAGTCAAATGAAAAACTGTTTTTT. As protein: CASSGQSNEKLFF. Based on the CDR3 plus reference TRBV18 and TRBJ1-4, the full variable domain is NAGVMQNPRHLVRRRGQEARLRCSPMKGHSHVYWYRQLPEEGLKFMVYLQKENIIDESGMPKERFSAEFPKEGPSILRIQQVVRGDSAAYFCASSGQSNEKLFFGSGTQLSVL.

The rearrangement joins TRBV3-1 (or the pseudogene TRBV3-2) to TRBJ1-2; D is unresolved. This CDR3 contains 12 residues. Germline assignment: CDR1 LGHDT and CDR2 YNNKEL (reference sequence). The germline V and J ends were trimmed by 4 bases and 5 bases, with 8 bases remaining between them. Here the CDR3 DNA reads TGTGCCAGCAGCCGCCGTCCGTATGGCTACACCTTC. Its protein is CASSRRPYGYTF.

This clone was found once. The V and J genes are TRBV19 and TRBJ2-1; 8 nucleotides match TRBD2. V lost 3 bases and J lost 2; bases outside the gene matches: 3. There are 15 residues in the CDR3. Germline V CDR1 and CDR2: LNHDA, SQIVND (reference sequence). The CDR3 sequence: CASSIKRETYNEQFF. Here the CDR3 DNA reads TGTGCCAGTAGTATTAAGCGGGAGACCTACAATGAGCAGTTCTTC.